This TCR beta chain originates from a study of cytomegalovirus exposure and HLA in healthy donors. Sequenced by immunoSEQ multiplex PCR; TCRdb stores in-frame clones only, minus some. The repertoire includes hundreds of thousands of clones, 86% of them detected once, and 0.83% sits in the top ten. The germline V and J ends were trimmed by 3 bases and 9 bases, with 23 bases remaining between them. Germline-derived CDR1 and CDR2 are LNHDA and SQIVND (reference sequence). This CDR3 comprises 16 residues. The specimen sequenced was PBMCs. The sequence was collected from a young woman in good health and CMV-seronegative. The chain has TRBV19 and TRBJ1-1, with a tentative D call TRBD1 (6 bases). The CDR3 here is CASSILPGQYQFKAFF. CDR3 nucleotide sequence: TGTGCCAGTAGTATTCTACCCGGACAGTACCAGTTCAAAGCTTTCTTT.